The 9 T cell receptor beta chains reported below all come from one sample, sequenced in a study of blood T cell repertoires in COVID-19. Using immunoSEQ multiplex PCR, the repertoire was profiled, and TCRdb retains in-frame clones only, with some absent. The sample has about 250,000 clones, about four fifths seen once. Sequenced input: peripheral blood. The receptors here all came from a woman aged 70-85 years with acute or convalescent COVID-19.

The chain combines TRBV2 with TRBJ2-5; D is perhaps TRBD2 (5 bases). V shed 6 bases and J shed 5 bases, with 10 bases lying between them. CDR1 SNHLY and CDR2 FYNNEI come from the germline V gene. This CDR3 is built from 12 residues. The CDR3 here is CASSWTEETQYF. The CDR3 DNA follows: TGTGCCAGCAGCTGGACTGAGGAGACCCAGTACTTC.

This clone has a single count. V and J are TRBV5-6 and TRBJ1-3; 7 bases map to TRBD1. J gave up 3 bases and V 3 bases, and 9 bases lay outside the gene matches. CDR1 and CDR2 (germline): SGHDT, YYEEEE. This CDR3 has 16 amino acids. CDR3: CASSSKETGYGNTIYF. The CDR3 DNA reads as TGTGCCAGCAGCTCTAAGGAGACAGGGTATGGAAACACCATATATTTT.

This clone was detected only a few times. This sequence joins TRBV21-1 and TRBJ1-4; TRBD1 is the table's D call and was not checked against the DNA. TRBV21-1 is labeled a pseudogene. The CDR3 runs 14 residues. The CDR3: CASTSDRGSEKLFF. CDR3 sequence (DNA): TGTGCCAGCACCTCGGACAGGGGAAGTGAAAAACTGTTTTTT.

This clone turned up a few times. This sequence joins TRBV25-1 and TRBJ1-1; D is perhaps TRBD1 (5 bases). V lost 7 bases to trimming and J lost 1 base, with 22 bases between them. This CDR3 is built from 17 residues. Germline CDR1 is MGHDK and CDR2 is SYGVNS. The CDR3 DNA follows: TGTGCCAGCATGAGAACTGAAGGACAATTTCCGAACACTGAAGCTTTCTTT. It specifies CASMRTEGQFPNTEAFF.

The chain is built from TRBV28 and TRBJ1-1; 9 bases map to TRBD1. Looked up from germline, CDR1 is MDHEN and CDR2 is SYDVKM. This CDR3 is built from 15 residues. The J segment lost 11 bases and the V segment lost 5 bases, leaving 15 bases of the junction unmatched. The CDR3 DNA follows: TGTGCCAGCAGTCTCTCGGGACAGGGCAGCAGGGGGGCTTTCTTT. This gives the protein CASSLSGQGSRGAFF.

Points on this clone: At one end, the junction sequence differs from germline, possibly due to a read error. The chain employs TRBV5-1 and TRBJ2-3; 7 bases fit TRBD1. The CDR3 sequence is 14 residues long. The germline V gene has CDR1 SGHRS and CDR2 YFSETQ. CDR3 coding DNA: TGCGCCAGCAGGTTGGGACAGTACACAGATACGCAGTATTTT. It yields the protein CASRLGQYTDTQYF.

V is TRBV6-2 or TRBV6-3 and J is TRBJ2-3; maybe TRBD1 (6 bases). Germline V gene data show CDR1 as MNHEY and CDR2 as SVGEGT. The CDR3 is made up of 15 amino acids. V lost 3 bases to trimming and J lost 4 bases, with 14 bases between them. CDR3 DNA sequence: TGTGCCAGCAGTTATGGGGCAGGGGTTGCAGATACGCAGTATTTT. Amino acids: CASSYGAGVADTQYF.

This clone was recorded once. The chain has TRBV19 and TRBJ1-4; possible D gene TRBD1, 5 bases. The V gene's germline CDR1 is LNHDA and CDR2 SQIVND (reference sequence). This CDR3 spans 15 amino acids. Trimming stripped 3 bases from V and 4 bases from J, with 12 bases between. As DNA, the CDR3 is TGTGCCAGTAGTATCGTGAGACAGATTAATGAAAAACTGTTTTTT. As protein: CASSIVRQINEKLFF.

This chain's CDR3 is CAINTPEAGRVACGYTF. In nucleotides, the CDR3 is TGTGCCATCAATACCCCAGAGGCAGGGAGGGTTGCGTGTGGCTACACCTTC. The chain uses TRBV10-3 and TRBJ1-2; a possible D gene is TRBD1 (5 bases). Germline values: CDR1 ENHRY, CDR2 SYGVKD. Trimming shortened V by 7 bases and J by 7 bases, and 28 bases separated the two germline ends. This CDR3 contains 17 residues.